Given below is one TCR beta chain in context. This sample was taken from a study of T cells after yellow fever vaccination. TCRdb called the 5' RACE reads again in MiXCR, with one record for every CDR3 protein. Here the sample spans 500,000 to 650,000 distinct CDR3 sequences, around 16% being singletons. The CDR3 length is 19 residues. Losses at the gene ends were 2 bases for V and 1 base for J; bases not matched to a gene: 8. CDR1 is MDHEN, CDR2 SYDVKM, per germline. V usage is TRBV28 and J usage is TRBJ2-3, with 14 bases fitting TRBD2. The specimen was PBMCs, collected about 5 days after the first yellow fever vaccination. The TCR originated in a young man who received the YFV17D yellow fever vaccine. The CDR3 DNA sequence: TGTGCCAGCAGTTTAGCTTGGACTAGCGGGGGGCGAGGCACAGATACGCAGTATTTT. Its translation: CASSLAWTSGGRGTDTQYF.